This entry lists 28 T cell receptor beta chains sequenced from one sample in a study of chemoradiotherapy in HPV16-positive cancers. Measured with immunoSEQ multiplex PCR; TCRdb has only the in-frame clones, and not every one. The sample comprises some 10,000 clones, 70% to 80% of which are singletons, and about a tenth rests with the top ten. This specimen was collected from a patient who underwent chemoradiotherapy. Receptors originate from a human donor with HPV-associated anogenital cancer.

The chain combines TRBV5-1 with TRBJ2-3; TRBD2 matches at 8 bases. Germline CDR1 is SGHRS and CDR2 is YFSETQ. The CDR3 is made up of 15 amino acids. Trimming at V came to 4 bases and at J to 5 bases, leaving 9 bases not matched to a gene. The CDR3 nucleotides are TGCGCCAGCAGCCCGGGGGGGGCAGTTAAAGATACGCAGTATTTT. Protein sequence: CASSPGGAVKDTQYF.

The chain is built from TRBV5-1 and TRBJ2-7, with unresolved D. The CDR3 sequence is 11 residues long. With 5 bases removed from V and 6 bases from J, the gap between germline ends came to 9 bases. Germline V lookup: CDR1 SGHRS, CDR2 YFSETQ. The CDR3 sequence is CASSDLGEQYF. The CDR3 DNA is TGCGCCAGCAGTGATTTGGGCGAGCAGTACTTC.

The J gene is TRBJ2-3, the V gene TRBV7-2, with a weak D call TRBD2 (6 bases). Germline-derived CDR1 and CDR2 are SGHTA and FQGNSA. Trimming shortened V by 4 bases and J by 8 bases, and 16 bases separated the two germline ends. The CDR3 is made up of 14 amino acids. CDR3 sequence reads: CASSSGNRLGTQYF. DNA for the CDR3: TGTGCCAGCAGCTCCGGGAATAGACTAGGTACGCAGTATTTT.

V gene TRBV10-3 combines with J gene TRBJ2-2; 9 nucleotides align to TRBD2. The CDR3 totals 15 residues. Germline V gene data show CDR1 as ENHRY and CDR2 as SYGVKD. V lost 7 bases and J lost 2; bases outside the gene matches: 5. In nucleotides, the CDR3 is TGTGCCATCACTACGGGACTAGCAAACACCGGGGAGCTGTTTTTT. This translates into CAITTGLANTGELFF.

The chain joins TRBV10-3 to TRBJ2-5, with TRBD1 matching over 9 bases. J lost 5 bases, V lost 1 base, and 8 bases had no gene match. The CDR3 has 16 residues. Germline V CDR1 and CDR2: ENHRY, SYGVKD. The CDR3 protein is CAISELVGQGVETQYF. DNA of the CDR3: TGTGCCATCAGTGAGTTGGTGGGACAGGGTGTTGAGACCCAGTACTTC.

The rearrangement joins TRBV5-4 to TRBJ2-7; D gene unclear. Trimming pared 0 bases from V and 4 bases from J, leaving 11 bases between. The CDR3 sequence is 14 residues long. The germline V gene encodes CDR1 SGHNT and CDR2 YYREEE (reference sequence). The CDR3 DNA sequence: TGTGCCAGCAGCTTGGGTAGGGCCGGATACGAGCAGTACTTC. Translating gives CASSLGRAGYEQYF.

V gene TRBV27 combines with J gene TRBJ1-4; D not resolved. The CDR3 consists of 14 residues. Deletions cut 2 bases from V and 5 bases from J, with 9 bases between. The germline V gene has CDR1 MNHEY and CDR2 SMNVEV (reference sequence). In DNA, the CDR3 is TGTGCCAGCAGTTTACGGGCCGCAAATGAAAAACTGTTTTTT. Translating it yields CASSLRAANEKLFF.

This chain connects TRBV14 to TRBJ1-2; D gene uncertain. The germline V gene encodes CDR1 SGHDN and CDR2 FVKESK. The V gene lost 0 bases and the J gene lost 8 bases, with 10 bases spanning the gap. The CDR3 is made up of 13 amino acids. The CDR3 loop is CASSQDSWIGYTF. The CDR3 DNA sequence: TGTGCCAGCAGCCAAGATAGTTGGATCGGCTACACCTTC.

The V and J genes are TRBV6-1 and TRBJ2-5; 7 nucleotides align to TRBD2. CDR1 and CDR2 from the germline V gene are MNHNS and SASEGT. CDR3 length equals 15 residues. With V trimmed by 0 bases and J by 7 bases, 8 bases remained unmatched. The chain's CDR3 is CASSEASGLVGTQYF. Here the CDR3 DNA reads TGTGCCAGCAGTGAAGCCTCCGGACTAGTTGGGACCCAGTACTTC.

J is TRBJ1-2 and V is TRBV30; a possible D gene is TRBD1 (6 bases). Germline values: CDR1 GTSNPN, CDR2 SVGIG (reference sequence). With 7 bases removed from V and 2 bases from J, the gap between germline ends came to 11 bases. The CDR3 is made up of 12 amino acids. The CDR3 is CAYKTGNYGYTF. The CDR3 bases are TGTGCCTATAAAACAGGGAACTATGGCTACACCTTC.

This chain connects TRBV4-1 to TRBJ1-5, with D tentatively TRBD1 (6 bases). Germline CDR1 MGHRA, CDR2 YSYEKL. This CDR3 is 14 amino acids long. V was pared by 3 bases and J by 6 bases, with 12 bases between. CDR3 sequence: CASSHTGMVQPQHF. DNA of the CDR3: TGCGCCAGCAGCCACACAGGGATGGTTCAGCCCCAGCATTTT.

The chain combines TRBV5-6 with TRBJ2-1; 8 nucleotides agree with TRBD2. Trimming at V came to 1 base and at J to 15 bases, leaving 9 bases not matched to a gene. The CDR3 covers 13 residues. Germline V gene sequence: CDR1 SGHDT, CDR2 YYEEEE. CDR3 in DNA: TGTGCCAGCAGCTTGAGGGGGACTAGATCCCTGTTCTTC. The encoded protein is CASSLRGTRSLFF.

This clone has just a few counts. V gene TRBV29-1 combines with J gene TRBJ2-3; the D gene is possibly TRBD2 (6 bases). The CDR3 spans 13 residues. Trimming pared 4 bases from V and 2 bases from J, leaving 10 bases between. Germline-derived CDR1 and CDR2 are SQVTM and ANQGSEA. The CDR3 here is CSVAGDSTDTQYF. The CDR3 region has the DNA TGCAGCGTTGCCGGGGACTCCACAGATACGCAGTATTTT.

This clone is hyperexpanded (1% or more). Compared with germline, one end of the junction differs, possibly owing to a read error. The V gene is TRBV7-6, the J gene TRBJ2-2, with unresolved D. CDR3 size: 14 residues. CDR1 is SGHVS and CDR2 is FNYEAQ in the germline V gene. CDR3 residues: CASSVAPDTGELFF. CDR3 in DNA: TGTGCCAGCAGCGTAGCACCCGACACCGGGGAGCTGTTTTTT.

This clone has only a few counts. J is TRBJ1-6 and V is TRBV7-2; TRBD1 matches at 7 bases. The germline V gene encodes CDR1 SGHTA and CDR2 FQGNSA. The CDR3 is 14 residues long. After removal of 5 bases from V and 6 bases from J, the junction contained 4 bases not matched to a gene. Written as DNA, the CDR3 is TGTGCCAGCAGCCTGGGACAGACTAATTCACCCCTCCACTTT. It encodes CASSLGQTNSPLHF.

This clone showed up just a few times. V and J are TRBV7-9 and TRBJ1-1; 8 bases are shared with TRBD1. The germline V gene encodes CDR1 SEHNR and CDR2 FQNEAQ (reference sequence). CDR3 length: 19 residues. Germline trimming cut 5 bases from V and 0 bases from J; bases unmatched to any gene: 17. This CDR3 is CASSPPAGQGRTMNTEAFF. CDR3 nucleotide sequence: TGTGCCAGCAGCCCCCCGGCCGGACAGGGCCGAACAATGAACACTGAAGCTTTCTTT.

This rearrangement joins TRBV5-4 to TRBJ2-1, with TRBD1 matching over 10 bases. Germline V lookup: CDR1 SGHNT, CDR2 YYREEE (reference sequence). The V and J ends lost 4 bases and 6 bases, in that order; junction bases with no gene match: 7. This CDR3 contains 15 residues. The CDR3 loop reads CASSQGTGASNEQFF. CDR3 DNA sequence: TGTGCCAGCAGCCAAGGGACAGGGGCATCCAATGAGCAGTTCTTC.

J is TRBJ2-7 and V is TRBV7-6; no clear D gene. Germline V gene data show CDR1 as SGHVS and CDR2 as FNYEAQ. The germline V and J ends were trimmed by 5 bases and 1 base, with 9 bases remaining between them. This CDR3 has 13 amino acids. CDR3 sequence: CASSEGPSYEQYF. CDR3 DNA sequence: TGTGCCAGCAGCGAAGGGCCATCCTACGAGCAGTACTTC. The complete variable domain, with remaining parts taken from reference TRBV7-6 and TRBJ2-7, reads GAGVSQSPRYKVTKRGQDVALRCDPISGHVSLYWYRQALGQGPEFLTYFNYEAQQDKSGLPNDRFSAERPEGSISTLTIQRTEQRDSAMYRCASSEGPSYEQYFGPGTRLTVT.

This clone was recorded only once. The V and J genes are TRBV19 and TRBJ1-5; 7 positions agree with TRBD1. CDR3 length: 17 residues. V was pared by 7 bases and J by 3 bases, with 15 bases of the junction left unmatched. Germline CDR1 reads LNHDA; CDR2 reads SQIVND (reference sequence). The CDR3 DNA reads as TGTGCCAGTAAAGGGAGTGCAGGGGGGACCCACAATCAGCCCCAGCATTTT. This sequence encodes CASKGSAGGTHNQPQHF. Complete variable domain (other parts from reference TRBV19 and TRBJ1-5): DGGITQSPKYLFRKEGQNVTLSCEQNLNHDAMYWYRQDPGQGLRLIYYSQIVNDFQKGDIAEGYSVSREKKESFPLTVTSAQKNPTAFYLCASKGSAGGTHNQPQHFGDGTRLSIL.

The gene calls are TRBV16 and TRBJ2-7, with a tentative D call TRBD2 (6 bases). CDR1 is KGHSY, CDR2 FQNENV, per germline. V was clipped by 2 bases and J by 0 bases, with 11 bases between them. The CDR3 loop spans 15 amino acids. CDR3 nucleotides: TGTGCCAGCAGCCAACCCCCGGGACTCTCCTACGAGCAGTACTTC. Its translation: CASSQPPGLSYEQYF.

J is TRBJ1-5 and V is TRBV21-1; TRBD1, the table's D call, lacks a check against the DNA. TRBV21-1 is given as a pseudogene. CDR3 length: 12 amino acids. CDR3 residues: CASRTGTQPQHF. The CDR3 DNA reads as TGTGCCAGCAGGACAGGGACTCAGCCCCAGCATTTT.

The rearrangement joins TRBV5-6 to TRBJ1-2, with D possibly matching TRBD1 (6 bases). In germline, CDR1 is SGHDT, CDR2 YYEEEE. The CDR3 runs 15 residues. The germline V and J ends were trimmed by 4 bases and 4 bases, with 17 bases remaining between them. CDR3 amino acids: CASSQGQTRAYGYTF. The CDR3 DNA sequence: TGTGCCAGCAGCCAAGGACAGACTAGGGCCTATGGCTACACCTTC.

The chain couples TRBV9 to TRBJ2-1; no clear D gene. Trimming took off 5 bases at V and 6 bases at J, with 9 bases between the two ends. Germline assignment: CDR1 SGDLS and CDR2 YYNGEE. The CDR3 runs 12 residues. The CDR3 region has the DNA TGTGCCAGCAGTCTTAGTGGCAATGAGCAGTTCTTC. It yields the protein CASSLSGNEQFF.

This chain links TRBV4-3 with TRBJ2-6; D is uncertain. Trimming pared 4 bases from V and 0 bases from J, leaving 4 bases between. Per the germline V gene, CDR1 is LGHNA and CDR2 is YSLEER. The CDR3 is made up of 14 amino acids. In nucleotides, the CDR3 is TGCGCCAGCAGCCTTGACTCTGGGGCCAACGTCCTGACTTTC. Protein product: CASSLDSGANVLTF.

The chain joins TRBV7-9 to TRBJ2-2; unclear D gene. This CDR3 has 17 residues. V was trimmed by 1 base and J by 0 bases, leaving 12 bases between them. Germline V lookup: CDR1 SEHNR, CDR2 FQNEAQ (reference sequence). CDR3 sequence (DNA): TGTGCCAGCAGCTTAGTTTTGGGGTCAACGAACACCGGGGAGCTGTTTTTT. Encoded protein: CASSLVLGSTNTGELFF.

The V and J genes are TRBV7-9 and TRBJ2-3, with no clear D. Per germline, CDR1 SEHNR and CDR2 FQNEAQ (reference sequence). This CDR3 region has 11 residues. Deletions cut 5 bases from V and 6 bases from J, with 6 bases between. The CDR3 protein is CASSHGDTQYF. CDR3 DNA sequence: TGTGCCAGCAGCCACGGTGATACGCAGTATTTT.

This chain connects TRBV11-3 to TRBJ2-2; D not certain. The CDR3 spans 14 residues. Per germline, CDR1 SGHNT and CDR2 YENEEA. Trimming took 2 bases from V and 7 from J, leaving 11 bases between them. The CDR3 loop is CASSLNWGVGELFF. The CDR3, as DNA: TGTGCCAGCAGCTTAAATTGGGGTGTCGGGGAGCTGTTTTTT.

The chain employs TRBV5-1 and TRBJ2-3; 7 bases match TRBD2. J was trimmed by 4 bases and V by 3 bases; bases with no gene match: 11. The CDR3 has 16 amino acids. Germline assignment: CDR1 SGHRS and CDR2 YFSETQ. The CDR3 spells CASSSQIAGLSDTQYF. CDR3 nucleotide sequence: TGCGCCAGCAGCTCCCAAATAGCGGGTTTATCAGATACGCAGTATTTT. The whole variable domain, remainder taken from reference TRBV5-1 and TRBJ2-3, is KAGVTQTPRYLIKTRGQQVTLSCSPISGHRSVSWYQQTPGQGLQFLFEYFSETQRNKGNFPGRFSGRQFSNSRSEMNVSTLELGDSALYLCASSSQIAGLSDTQYFGPGTRLTVL.